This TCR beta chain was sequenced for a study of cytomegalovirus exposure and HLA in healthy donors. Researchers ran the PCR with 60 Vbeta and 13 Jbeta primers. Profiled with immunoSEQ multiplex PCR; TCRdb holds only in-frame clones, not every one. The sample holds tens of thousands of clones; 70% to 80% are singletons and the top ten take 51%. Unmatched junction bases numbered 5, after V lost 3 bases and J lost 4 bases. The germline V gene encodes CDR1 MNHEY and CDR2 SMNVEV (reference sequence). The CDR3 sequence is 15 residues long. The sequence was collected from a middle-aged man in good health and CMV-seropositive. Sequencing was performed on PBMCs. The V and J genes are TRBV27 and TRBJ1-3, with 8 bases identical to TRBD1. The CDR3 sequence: CASSLQGAIGNTIYF. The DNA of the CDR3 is TGTGCCAGCAGTTTGCAGGGGGCAATCGGAAACACCATATATTTT.